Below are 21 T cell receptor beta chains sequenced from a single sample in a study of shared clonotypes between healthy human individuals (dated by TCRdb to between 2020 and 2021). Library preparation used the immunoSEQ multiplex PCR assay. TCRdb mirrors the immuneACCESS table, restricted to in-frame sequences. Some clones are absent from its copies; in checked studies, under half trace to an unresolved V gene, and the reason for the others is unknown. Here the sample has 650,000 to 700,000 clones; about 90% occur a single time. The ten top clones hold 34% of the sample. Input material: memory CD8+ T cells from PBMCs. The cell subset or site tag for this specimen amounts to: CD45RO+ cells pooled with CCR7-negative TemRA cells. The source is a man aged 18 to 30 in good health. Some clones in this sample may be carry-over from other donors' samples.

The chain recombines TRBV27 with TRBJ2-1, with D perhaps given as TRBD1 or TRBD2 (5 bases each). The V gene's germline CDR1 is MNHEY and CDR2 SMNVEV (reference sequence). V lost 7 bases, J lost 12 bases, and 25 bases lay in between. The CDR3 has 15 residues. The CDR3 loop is CASNYAGSHLTGQFF. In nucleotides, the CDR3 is TGTGCCAGCAACTACGCAGGGAGTCATCTTACGGGGCAGTTCTTC.

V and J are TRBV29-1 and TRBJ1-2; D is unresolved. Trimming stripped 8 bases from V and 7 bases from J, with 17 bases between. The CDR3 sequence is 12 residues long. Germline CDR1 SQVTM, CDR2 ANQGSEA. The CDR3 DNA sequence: TGCAGCATTTTGGGCGGGAGGATTGGCTACACCTTC. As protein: CSILGGRIGYTF.

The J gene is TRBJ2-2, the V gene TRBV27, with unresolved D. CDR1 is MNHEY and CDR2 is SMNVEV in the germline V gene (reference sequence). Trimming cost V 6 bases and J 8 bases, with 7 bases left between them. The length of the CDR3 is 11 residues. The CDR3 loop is CASRVRGELFF. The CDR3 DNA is TGTGCCAGCAGGGTTCGGGGGGAGCTGTTTTTT.

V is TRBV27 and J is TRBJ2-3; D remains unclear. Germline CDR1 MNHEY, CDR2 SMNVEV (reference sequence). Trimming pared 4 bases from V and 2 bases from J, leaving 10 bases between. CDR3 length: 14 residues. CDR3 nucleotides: TGTGCCAGCAGTTCCCACTCTACCACAGATACGCAGTATTTT. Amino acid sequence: CASSSHSTTDTQYF.

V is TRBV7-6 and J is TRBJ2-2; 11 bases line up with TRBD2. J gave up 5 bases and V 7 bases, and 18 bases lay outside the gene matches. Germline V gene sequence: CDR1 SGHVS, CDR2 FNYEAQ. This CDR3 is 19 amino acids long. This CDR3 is CASTPRLGLAGGLTGELFF. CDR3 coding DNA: TGTGCCAGCACCCCGAGGTTGGGGCTAGCGGGAGGATTGACCGGGGAGCTGTTTTTT.

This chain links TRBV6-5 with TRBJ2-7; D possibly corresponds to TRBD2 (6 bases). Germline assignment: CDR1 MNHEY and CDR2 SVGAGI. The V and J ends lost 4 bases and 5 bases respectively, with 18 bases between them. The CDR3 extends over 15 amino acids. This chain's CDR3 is CASSFGLGGFNEQYF. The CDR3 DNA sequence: TGTGCCAGCAGTTTTGGACTGGGGGGTTTCAACGAGCAGTACTTC.

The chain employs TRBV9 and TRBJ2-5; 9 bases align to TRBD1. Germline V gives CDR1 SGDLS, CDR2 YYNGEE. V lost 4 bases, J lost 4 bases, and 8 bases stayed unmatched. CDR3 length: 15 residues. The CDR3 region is CASSSRDRVGETQYF. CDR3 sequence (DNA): TGTGCCAGCAGCTCCCGGGACAGGGTTGGAGAGACCCAGTACTTC.

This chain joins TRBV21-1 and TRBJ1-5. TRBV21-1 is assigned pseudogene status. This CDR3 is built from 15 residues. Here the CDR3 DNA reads TGTGCCAGCAGACCGCGGGGCAGAACCAATCAGCCCCAGCATTTT. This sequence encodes CASRPRGRTNQPQHF.

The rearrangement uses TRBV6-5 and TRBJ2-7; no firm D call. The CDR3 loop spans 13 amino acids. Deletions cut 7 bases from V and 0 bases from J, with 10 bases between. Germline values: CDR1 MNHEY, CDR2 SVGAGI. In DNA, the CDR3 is TGTGCCAGCACCCCCGGCGGCTCCTACGAGCAGTACTTC. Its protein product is CASTPGGSYEQYF.

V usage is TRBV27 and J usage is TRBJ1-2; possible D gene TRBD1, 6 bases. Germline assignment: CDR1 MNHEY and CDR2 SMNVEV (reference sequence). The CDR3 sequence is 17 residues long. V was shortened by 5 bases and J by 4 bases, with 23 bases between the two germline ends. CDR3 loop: CASSPSRGQNSGYGYTF. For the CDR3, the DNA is TGTGCCAGCAGTCCCTCACGAGGACAGAACTCAGGCTATGGCTACACCTTC.

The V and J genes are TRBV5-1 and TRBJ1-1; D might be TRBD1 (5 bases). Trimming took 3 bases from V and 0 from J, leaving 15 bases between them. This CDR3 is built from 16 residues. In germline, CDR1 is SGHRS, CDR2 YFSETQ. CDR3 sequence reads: CASSWGRDGMNTEAFF. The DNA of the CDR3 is TGCGCCAGCAGCTGGGGGAGGGACGGGATGAACACTGAAGCTTTCTTT.

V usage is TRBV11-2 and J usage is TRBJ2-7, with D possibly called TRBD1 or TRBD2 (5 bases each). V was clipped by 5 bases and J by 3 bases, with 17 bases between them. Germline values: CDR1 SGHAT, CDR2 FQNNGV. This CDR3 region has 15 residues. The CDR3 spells CASSPQTGAIYEQYF. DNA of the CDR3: TGTGCCAGCAGCCCTCAGACCGGGGCGATCTACGAGCAGTACTTC.

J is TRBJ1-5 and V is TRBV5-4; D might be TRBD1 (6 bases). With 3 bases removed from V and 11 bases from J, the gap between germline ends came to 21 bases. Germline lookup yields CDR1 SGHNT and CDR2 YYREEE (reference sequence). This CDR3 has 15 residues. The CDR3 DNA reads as TGTGCCAGCAGCTCCGATCGGGACACCCCACGGACCCAGCATTTT. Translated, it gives CASSSDRDTPRTQHF.

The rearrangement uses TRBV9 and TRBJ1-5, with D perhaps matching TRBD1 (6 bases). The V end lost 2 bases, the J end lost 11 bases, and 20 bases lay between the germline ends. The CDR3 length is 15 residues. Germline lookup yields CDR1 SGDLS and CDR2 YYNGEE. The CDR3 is CASSVSQGAGSAQHF. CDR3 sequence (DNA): TGTGCCAGCAGCGTTTCACAGGGTGCAGGGTCAGCCCAGCATTTT.

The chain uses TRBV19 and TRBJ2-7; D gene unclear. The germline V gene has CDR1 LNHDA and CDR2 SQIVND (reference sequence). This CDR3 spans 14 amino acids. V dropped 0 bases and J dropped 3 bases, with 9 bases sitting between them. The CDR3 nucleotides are TGTGCCAGTAGTATAGATCTGGAGATCTACGAGCAGTACTTC. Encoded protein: CASSIDLEIYEQYF.

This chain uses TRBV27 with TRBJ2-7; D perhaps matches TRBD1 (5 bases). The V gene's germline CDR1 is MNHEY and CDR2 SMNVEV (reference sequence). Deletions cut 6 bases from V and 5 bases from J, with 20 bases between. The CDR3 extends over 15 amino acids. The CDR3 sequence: CASRPETVVIHEQYF. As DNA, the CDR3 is TGTGCCAGCAGGCCCGAGACAGTAGTAATCCACGAGCAGTACTTC.

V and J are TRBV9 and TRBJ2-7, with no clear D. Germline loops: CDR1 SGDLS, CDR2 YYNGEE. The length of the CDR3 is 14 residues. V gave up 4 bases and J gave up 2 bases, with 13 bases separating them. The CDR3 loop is CASSLGSATYEQYF. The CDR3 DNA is TGTGCCAGCAGCTTGGGCAGCGCCACCTACGAGCAGTACTTC. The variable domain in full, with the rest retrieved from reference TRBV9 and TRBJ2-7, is DSGVTQTPKHLITATGQRVTLRCSPRSGDLSVYWYQQSLDQGLQFLIQYYNGEERAKGNILERFSAQQFPDLHSELNLSSLELGDSALYFCASSLGSATYEQYFGPGTRLTVT.

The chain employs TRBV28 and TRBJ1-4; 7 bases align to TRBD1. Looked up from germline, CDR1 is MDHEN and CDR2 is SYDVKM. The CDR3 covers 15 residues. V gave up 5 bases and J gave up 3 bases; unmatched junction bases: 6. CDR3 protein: CASSGETGPNEKLFF. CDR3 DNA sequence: TGTGCCAGCAGTGGAGAGACAGGGCCTAATGAAAAACTGTTTTTT.

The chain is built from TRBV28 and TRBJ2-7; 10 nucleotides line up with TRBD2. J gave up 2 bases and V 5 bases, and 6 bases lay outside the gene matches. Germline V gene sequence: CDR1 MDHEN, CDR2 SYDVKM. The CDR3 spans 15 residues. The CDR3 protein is CASSRTSGITYEQYF. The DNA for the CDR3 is TGTGCCAGCAGTCGTACTAGCGGGATAACCTACGAGCAGTACTTC.

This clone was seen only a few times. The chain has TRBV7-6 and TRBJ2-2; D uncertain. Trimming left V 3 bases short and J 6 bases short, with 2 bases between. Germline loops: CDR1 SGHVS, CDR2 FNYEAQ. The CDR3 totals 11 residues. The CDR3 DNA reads TGTGCCAGCAGCTTGCCCGGGGAGCTGTTTTTT. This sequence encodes CASSLPGELFF.

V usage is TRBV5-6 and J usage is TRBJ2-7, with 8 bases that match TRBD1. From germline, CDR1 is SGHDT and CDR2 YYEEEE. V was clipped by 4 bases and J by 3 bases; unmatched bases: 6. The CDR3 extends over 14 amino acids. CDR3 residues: CASSPGQGFYEQYF. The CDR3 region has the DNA TGTGCCAGCAGCCCCGGACAGGGATTCTACGAGCAGTACTTC.